Included here is one T cell receptor (beta chain) sequence, with context. Its specificity is unknown. Sequencing used immunoSEQ multiplex PCR; TCRdb keeps in-frame clones, though not all of them. The sample yields around 80,000 clones, just under 75% seen once. Trimming took off 4 bases at V and 4 bases at J, with 11 bases between the two ends. CDR1 is SGDLS and CDR2 is YYNGEE in the germline V gene. This CDR3 region has 14 residues. The data derive from a study of radiotherapy plus CTLA-4 blockade in lung cancer. Study in general: Among patients, about 17% showed objective responses, and over 30% had disease control. Points from the study as a whole: Increased serum interferon-beta after radiation also reportedly predicted response strongly. Blood TCR clones of tumor origin expanded after radiotherapy plus ipilimumab.

The clonotype was recovered from a human donor with non-small cell lung cancer whose response to radiotherapy plus ipilimumab could not be evaluated. The V gene is TRBV9, the J gene TRBJ2-2, with D unresolved. Source: peripheral blood, taken from a patient treated with radiotherapy plus ipilimumab. The chain's CDR3 is CASSPPSGTGELFF. The CDR3 bases are TGTGCCAGCAGCCCTCCCTCGGGCACCGGGGAGCTGTTTTTT.